Here is one T cell receptor (beta chain) with its context. What it binds is not known. Isolated RNA was reverse transcribed in full, so expressed TCRB transcripts were sequenced. TCRdb's table, derived via immunoSEQ multiplex PCR, lists solely in-frame clones and lacks some. The table includes about 640,000 clones, under 15% detected once. This sample stems from a study of beta chain features in type 1 diabetes. Study outcomes and limitations: High-TCR-expressing cells could be over-represented by cDNA sequencing. Researchers report that Type 1 diabetes patients had moderately but significantly shorter TCRB CDR3s across all four CD4+ subsets.

Germline CDR1 reads LNHDA; CDR2 reads SQIVND (reference sequence). Trimming stripped 4 bases from V and 1 base from J, with 13 bases between. This CDR3 is 16 amino acids long. The specimen was naive CD4+ T cells from blood. The chain carries TRBV19 and TRBJ2-2; a possible D gene is TRBD1 (5 bases). This clonotype was sampled from a man aged 25 to 40 with type 1 diabetes. CDR3 nucleotide sequence: TGTGCCAGTAGTAGGCGTGGGGCACAGAACACCGGGGAGCTGTTTTTT. Encoded protein: CASSRRGAQNTGELFF.